This is a list of T cell receptor beta chains from one sample in a study of blood T cell repertoires in COVID-19. Using immunoSEQ multiplex PCR, the repertoire was profiled, and TCRdb retains in-frame clones only, with some absent. Of nearly 400,000 clones listed, about 90% are singletons. The sample consisted of PBMCs or T cells enriched from blood (not recorded which). The receptors were gathered from a woman aged 25-40 years who had recovered from COVID-19. The CDR3 runs from the conserved cysteine through the conserved F or W. Fields, in order: CDR3 DNA, CDR3 protein, V gene, clone size, J gene, D gene. A D gene is named only where the DNA matches it firmly. Clone size, where shown, is once, few, many, or a class for clones that have expanded.

cdr3_nt: TGTGCCAGCAGGCCTCTGGGACTAGCGGGTAATGAGCAGTTCTTC
cdr3_aa: CASRPLGLAGNEQFF
v_call: TRBV9
clone_size: once
j_call: TRBJ2-1
d_call: TRBD2

cdr3_nt: TGTGCCAGCTCCCAACTTGTGGCGCGGAACCCTAATGAAAAACTGTTTTTT
cdr3_aa: CASSQLVARNPNEKLFF
v_call: TRBV18
clone_size: NA
j_call: TRBJ1-4
d_call: NA

cdr3_nt: TGTGCCAGCAGCTTGTTTTGGATGGGCAGGGAGAACACTGAAGCTTTCTTT
cdr3_aa: CASSLFWMGRENTEAFF
v_call: TRBV5-6
clone_size: few
j_call: TRBJ1-1
d_call: NA

cdr3_nt: TGTGCCAGCAGCCAAGACCTGACAGGGGAGTGGAGCAATCAGCCCCAGCATTTT
cdr3_aa: CASSQDLTGEWSNQPQHF
v_call: TRBV4-2
clone_size: NA
j_call: TRBJ1-5
d_call: TRBD1

cdr3_nt: TGTGCCAGCAGCCAGGGTAGCACAGATACGCAGTATTTT
cdr3_aa: CASSQGSTDTQYF
v_call: TRBV7-3
clone_size: NA
j_call: TRBJ2-3
d_call: NA

cdr3_nt: TGTGCCAGCAGTGAAGCGCTTATGCTAGCGGGAGACATAGATACGCAGTATTTT
cdr3_aa: CASSEALMLAGDIDTQYF
v_call: TRBV6-1
clone_size: NA
j_call: TRBJ2-3
d_call: TRBD2

cdr3_nt: TGTGCCAGCAAAACAGGACCCTCGAACTATGGCTACACCTTC
cdr3_aa: CASKTGPSNYGYTF
v_call: TRBV6-5
clone_size: NA
j_call: TRBJ1-2
d_call: NA

cdr3_nt: TGTGCCAGCAGCGTAGGCAGGGCGGACAACACAGATACGCAGTATTTT
cdr3_aa: CASSVGRADNTDTQYF
v_call: TRBV9
clone_size: NA
j_call: TRBJ2-3
d_call: NA

cdr3_nt: TGTGCCAGCAGTTGGCAGAACTATGGCTACACCTTC
cdr3_aa: CASSWQNYGYTF
v_call: TRBV3-1/TRBV3-2
clone_size: NA
j_call: TRBJ1-2
d_call: NA

cdr3_nt: TGTGCCAGCAGTGAAGCTCGGACAGCCACCGGGGAGCTGTTTTTT
cdr3_aa: CASSEARTATGELFF
v_call: TRBV6-1
clone_size: NA
j_call: TRBJ2-2
d_call: NA

cdr3_nt: TGTGCCAGCAGTAAAGGACTCAGCAATCAGCCCCAGCATTTT
cdr3_aa: CASSKGLSNQPQHF
v_call: TRBV28
clone_size: NA
j_call: TRBJ1-5
d_call: NA

cdr3_nt: TGTGCCAGCAGCTTAGGCGGCGGTAAGACCCAGTACTTC
cdr3_aa: CASSLGGGKTQYF
v_call: TRBV7-2
clone_size: NA
j_call: TRBJ2-5
d_call: NA

cdr3_nt: TGTGCCACCAGCAGAGATCGGGTATCTAACTATGGCTACACCTTC
cdr3_aa: CATSRDRVSNYGYTF
v_call: TRBV15
clone_size: NA
j_call: TRBJ1-2
d_call: NA

cdr3_nt: TGTGCCAGCAGCCCTGGGGGGGTGAGGCAGCCCCAGCATTTT
cdr3_aa: CASSPGGVRQPQHF
v_call: TRBV4-2
clone_size: NA
j_call: TRBJ1-5
d_call: NA

cdr3_nt: TGTGCCAGCAGCTTGGTTGGGACTAGTCTAGGCAATGAGCAGTTCTTC
cdr3_aa: CASSLVGTSLGNEQFF
v_call: TRBV5-4
clone_size: NA
j_call: TRBJ2-1
d_call: TRBD2

cdr3_nt: TGTGCCTGGAGGGCGCAGGGGATCCCCTACAATGAGCAGTTCTTC
cdr3_aa: CAWRAQGIPYNEQFF
v_call: TRBV30
clone_size: NA
j_call: TRBJ2-1
d_call: NA

cdr3_nt: TGTGCCAGCAGCTCGGACCCGGGGGGGACCCAGTACTTC
cdr3_aa: CASSSDPGGTQYF
v_call: TRBV11-2
clone_size: NA
j_call: TRBJ2-5
d_call: TRBD2

cdr3_nt: TGTGCCAGCAGCCAAGCAGGACTAGCGCGCAACGAAGAGACCCAGTACTTC
cdr3_aa: CASSQAGLARNEETQYF
v_call: TRBV3-1/TRBV3-2
clone_size: once
j_call: TRBJ2-5
d_call: TRBD2

cdr3_nt: TGTGCCAGCAGCCCTACGCGAGACAGGGGATCCGGCGAGCAGTACTTC
cdr3_aa: CASSPTRDRGSGEQYF
v_call: TRBV28
clone_size: NA
j_call: TRBJ2-7
d_call: TRBD1

cdr3_nt: TGTGCCAGCAGTTTAATTCTCCTAATGAACACTGAAGCTTTCTTT
cdr3_aa: CASSLILLMNTEAFF
v_call: TRBV28
clone_size: NA
j_call: TRBJ1-1
d_call: NA

cdr3_nt: TGTGCTAGTGGTTCCAGGGGGACACTCTACAATGAGCAGTTCTTC
cdr3_aa: CASGSRGTLYNEQFF
v_call: TRBV12-5
clone_size: NA
j_call: TRBJ2-1
d_call: TRBD1

cdr3_nt: TGTGCCAGCAGCTGGACAGGGATCGGCAATCAGCCCCAGCATTTT
cdr3_aa: CASSWTGIGNQPQHF
v_call: TRBV5-6
clone_size: NA
j_call: TRBJ1-5
d_call: TRBD1

cdr3_nt: TGTGCCAGCAGACCCGAGGGTCCTCACCAAGAGACCCAGTACTTC
cdr3_aa: CASRPEGPHQETQYF
v_call: TRBV21-1
clone_size: NA
j_call: TRBJ2-5
d_call: NA

cdr3_nt: TGTGCCAGCAGCTCCGGACTAGCGGGGCCGGCAGATACGCAGTATTTT
cdr3_aa: CASSSGLAGPADTQYF
v_call: TRBV11-2
clone_size: NA
j_call: TRBJ2-3
d_call: TRBD2

cdr3_nt: TGTGCCAGCAGCCCGACAGGGGTGGGGGCCAACGTCCTGACTTTC
cdr3_aa: CASSPTGVGANVLTF
v_call: TRBV3-1/TRBV3-2
clone_size: once
j_call: TRBJ2-6
d_call: TRBD1

cdr3_nt: TGTGCCAGCAGTACCGGGACAGAATATGGCTACACCTTC
cdr3_aa: CASSTGTEYGYTF
v_call: TRBV12-3/TRBV12-4
clone_size: NA
j_call: TRBJ1-2
d_call: TRBD1

cdr3_nt: TGTGCCAGCAGTGAAGGGACACCTTATCAGCCCCAGCATTTT
cdr3_aa: CASSEGTPYQPQHF
v_call: TRBV6-1
clone_size: NA
j_call: TRBJ1-5
d_call: NA

cdr3_nt: TGTGCCAGCAGCTTCGGGTATCGGAACACTGAAGCTTTCTTT
cdr3_aa: CASSFGYRNTEAFF
v_call: TRBV7-9
clone_size: NA
j_call: TRBJ1-1
d_call: NA

cdr3_nt: TGTGCCAGCAGTCTACAGGGGCTTGGCTACACCTTC
cdr3_aa: CASSLQGLGYTF
v_call: TRBV2
clone_size: NA
j_call: TRBJ1-2
d_call: TRBD1

cdr3_nt: TGTGCACGCCGGGACAGGGCCGAGGGAGGCTACACCTTC
cdr3_aa: CARRDRAEGGYTF
v_call: TRBV2
clone_size: NA
j_call: TRBJ1-2
d_call: TRBD1

cdr3_nt: TGTGCCAGCTCACCACCCCCGGGACTAGCGGGAGTGTACAATGAGCAGTTCTTC
cdr3_aa: CASSPPPGLAGVYNEQFF
v_call: TRBV18
clone_size: NA
j_call: TRBJ2-1
d_call: TRBD2

cdr3_nt: TGCGCCAGCAGAACGGGGAACACTGAAGCTTTCTTT
cdr3_aa: CASRTGNTEAFF
v_call: TRBV10-1
clone_size: NA
j_call: TRBJ1-1
d_call: NA

cdr3_nt: TGTGCCAGCAGTTTAGCTCCAAATGAGCAGTTCTTC
cdr3_aa: CASSLAPNEQFF
v_call: TRBV12-3/TRBV12-4
clone_size: many
j_call: TRBJ2-1
d_call: NA

cdr3_nt: TGCGCCAGCAGCTTCTCCGGACACACCTTCGCCAATGAAAAACTGTTTTTT
cdr3_aa: CASSFSGHTFANEKLFF
v_call: TRBV5-1
clone_size: NA
j_call: TRBJ1-4
d_call: NA

cdr3_nt: TGTGCCAGCAGCCCTGGACAGGCGAACACTGAAGCTTTCTTT
cdr3_aa: CASSPGQANTEAFF
v_call: TRBV7-2
clone_size: NA
j_call: TRBJ1-1
d_call: TRBD1

cdr3_nt: TGCGCCAGCAGCTTTGGGACAGTCTACGAGCAGTACTTC
cdr3_aa: CASSFGTVYEQYF
v_call: TRBV5-1
clone_size: NA
j_call: TRBJ2-7
d_call: TRBD1

cdr3_nt: TGTGCCAGCAGCGGGACAGGGGGATTCACCGGGGAGCTGTTTTTT
cdr3_aa: CASSGTGGFTGELFF
v_call: TRBV6-5
clone_size: NA
j_call: TRBJ2-2
d_call: TRBD1

cdr3_nt: TGTGCCAGCAGCCAAGAGGGGACAGGACGGTACGAGCAGTACTTC
cdr3_aa: CASSQEGTGRYEQYF
v_call: TRBV4-2
clone_size: once
j_call: TRBJ2-7
d_call: TRBD1

cdr3_nt: TGTGCCATCAGTGAACAGGAGAACAGATTAATCGTAGGCACTGAAGCTTTCTTT
cdr3_aa: CAISEQENRLIVGTEAFF
v_call: TRBV10-3
clone_size: NA
j_call: TRBJ1-1
d_call: NA

cdr3_nt: TGTGCCAGCAGCGGAGCTCTCGGCGCAAACACCGGGGAGCTGTTTTTT
cdr3_aa: CASSGALGANTGELFF
v_call: TRBV2
clone_size: NA
j_call: TRBJ2-2
d_call: NA

cdr3_nt: TGTGCCAGCAGCTTTTCGCCAGGGGGGAGAAACACCATATATTTT
cdr3_aa: CASSFSPGGRNTIYF
v_call: TRBV5-5
clone_size: NA
j_call: TRBJ1-3
d_call: TRBD1

cdr3_nt: TGTGCCAGCAGCACCGGGACAGGGGGCGATGGCTACACCTTC
cdr3_aa: CASSTGTGGDGYTF
v_call: TRBV7-2
clone_size: NA
j_call: TRBJ1-2
d_call: TRBD1

cdr3_nt: TGTGCCAGCTCCCGGAGTCTGAACACTGAAGCTTTCTTT
cdr3_aa: CASSRSLNTEAFF
v_call: TRBV7-3
clone_size: NA
j_call: TRBJ1-1
d_call: NA

cdr3_nt: TGTGCCATCAGTGAGTCGACAGGGAGCACTGAAGCTTTCTTT
cdr3_aa: CAISESTGSTEAFF
v_call: TRBV10-3
clone_size: NA
j_call: TRBJ1-1
d_call: TRBD1

cdr3_nt: TGTGCCAGCAGCCGGGTCAGACTCTGGGACAGGAAAAACACAGATACGCAGTATTTT
cdr3_aa: CASSRVRLWDRKNTDTQYF
v_call: TRBV5-6
clone_size: NA
j_call: TRBJ2-3
d_call: TRBD1

cdr3_nt: TGTGCCAGCATCCACCGGGGAGTCGGCGAGCAGTACTTC
cdr3_aa: CASIHRGVGEQYF
v_call: TRBV13
clone_size: NA
j_call: TRBJ2-7
d_call: NA

cdr3_nt: TGTGCCATCAGTGAGAGGGGGTTCCTGAACTACGAGCAGTACTTC
cdr3_aa: CAISERGFLNYEQYF
v_call: TRBV10-3
clone_size: few
j_call: TRBJ2-7
d_call: NA

cdr3_nt: TGTGCCAGCAGCGAACAACAGAACTATGGCTACACCTTC
cdr3_aa: CASSEQQNYGYTF
v_call: TRBV14
clone_size: NA
j_call: TRBJ1-2
d_call: NA